These T cell receptor beta chains were read from a single sample in a study of beta chain features in type 1 diabetes. The repertoire was sequenced with immunoSEQ multiplex PCR; TCRdb's copy has only in-frame clones and lacks some. The table lists roughly 150,000 clones, around 9.7% of them singletons. The sample consisted of central memory CD4+ T cells from blood. Receptors were obtained from a woman aged 25 to 39 with type 1 diabetes. Each CDR3 is given with its conserved first and last residue. Fields, in order: D gene, V gene, J gene, clone size, CDR3 DNA, CDR3 protein. A D gene is named only where the DNA matches it firmly. Only some rows state a clone size, as once, few, many or a class for expanded clones.

d_gene: TRBD1; v_gene: TRBV27; j_gene: TRBJ1-5; abundance: few; CDR3nt: TGTGCCAGCAGTTCGTACAGGGGCGAAAATAGCAATCAGCCCCAGCATTTT; CDR3aa: CASSSYRGENSNQPQHF
d_gene: -; v_gene: TRBV7-2; j_gene: TRBJ1-2; abundance: few; CDR3nt: TGTGCCAGCAGCTCAAGTCCGGGGGAAGGCTATGGCTACACCTTC; CDR3aa: CASSSSPGEGYGYTF
d_gene: TRBD2; v_gene: TRBV4-2; j_gene: TRBJ2-5; abundance: few; CDR3nt: TGTGCCAGCAGCCAAGAAGGGACTAGCGGGAGAGGAGAGACCCAGTACTTC; CDR3aa: CASSQEGTSGRGETQYF
d_gene: TRBD2; v_gene: TRBV29-1; j_gene: TRBJ2-3; abundance: -; CDR3nt: TGCAGCGTTGTTAAGCGGGAGACAGATACGCAGTATTTT; CDR3aa: CSVVKRETDTQYF
d_gene: -; v_gene: TRBV29-1; j_gene: TRBJ2-7; abundance: few; CDR3nt: TGCAGCGTAAAGACAGGTCACTACGAGCAGTACTTC; CDR3aa: CSVKTGHYEQYF
d_gene: -; v_gene: TRBV11-1; j_gene: TRBJ1-1; abundance: few; CDR3nt: TGTGCCAGCAGCCACCAGACAGCGAACACTGAAGCTTTCTTT; CDR3aa: CASSHQTANTEAFF
d_gene: TRBD2; v_gene: TRBV30; j_gene: TRBJ2-7; abundance: -; CDR3nt: TGTGCCTGGAGTCAAACTAGCGGAGTTTACGAGCAGTACTTC; CDR3aa: CAWSQTSGVYEQYF
d_gene: -; v_gene: TRBV4-1; j_gene: TRBJ2-4; abundance: few; CDR3nt: TGCGCCAGCAGCCAAGGTTTCGGAGCCCTAGCCAAAAACATTCAGTACTTC; CDR3aa: CASSQGFGALAKNIQYF
d_gene: TRBD2; v_gene: TRBV11-3; j_gene: TRBJ2-5; abundance: few; CDR3nt: TGTGCCAGCAGCTCCCGGATTAGCGGGAGGGAGACCCAGTACTTC; CDR3aa: CASSSRISGRETQYF
d_gene: TRBD1; v_gene: TRBV6-6; j_gene: TRBJ2-7; abundance: many; CDR3nt: TGTGCCAGCAGTTTTGGACAGGGGAGCCACGAGCAGTACTTC; CDR3aa: CASSFGQGSHEQYF
d_gene: TRBD1; v_gene: TRBV27; j_gene: TRBJ1-2; abundance: -; CDR3nt: TGTGCCAGCAGGGGGACAGCCTATGGCTACACCTTC; CDR3aa: CASRGTAYGYTF
d_gene: -; v_gene: TRBV30; j_gene: TRBJ1-2; abundance: few; CDR3nt: TGTGCCTGGACTTTGGGGGGAGGGGTTGCTAACTATGGCTACACCTTC; CDR3aa: CAWTLGGGVANYGYTF
d_gene: -; v_gene: TRBV6-6; j_gene: TRBJ2-3; abundance: -; CDR3nt: TGTGCCAGCAGCCCCCGGGGAGGAGATACGCAGTATTTT; CDR3aa: CASSPRGGDTQYF
d_gene: TRBD2; v_gene: TRBV5-4; j_gene: TRBJ2-5; abundance: few; CDR3nt: TGTGCCAGCAGCTCGACTAGCGGAACCCAAGAGACCCAGTACTTC; CDR3aa: CASSSTSGTQETQYF
d_gene: TRBD1; v_gene: TRBV5-1; j_gene: TRBJ1-2; abundance: -; CDR3nt: TGCGCCAGCAGCTCCCGGGACAGTTCATATGGCTACACCTTC; CDR3aa: CASSSRDSSYGYTF
d_gene: TRBD1; v_gene: TRBV27; j_gene: TRBJ2-7; abundance: few; CDR3nt: TGTGCCAGCAGTCCCAAGGGGACAGGTACCTACGAGCAGTACTTC; CDR3aa: CASSPKGTGTYEQYF
d_gene: -; v_gene: TRBV2; j_gene: TRBJ2-7; abundance: few; CDR3nt: TGTGCCAGCAGAGAGAACTCGGCCTACGAGCAGTACTTC; CDR3aa: CASRENSAYEQYF
d_gene: -; v_gene: TRBV7-6; j_gene: TRBJ2-5; abundance: -; CDR3nt: TGTGCCAGCAGCTTAGTTCAGGGGTGGGAGACCCAGTACTTC; CDR3aa: CASSLVQGWETQYF
d_gene: -; v_gene: TRBV28; j_gene: TRBJ1-2; abundance: -; CDR3nt: TGTGCCAGCAGTTTATCCCTCGACGGGAGGAATGGCTACACCTTC; CDR3aa: CASSLSLDGRNGYTF
d_gene: TRBD1; v_gene: TRBV15; j_gene: TRBJ2-5; abundance: -; CDR3nt: TGTGCCACCAGCAGACCGCAAGGGGGCTTAGAGACCCAGTACTTC; CDR3aa: CATSRPQGGLETQYF
d_gene: TRBD1; v_gene: TRBV27; j_gene: TRBJ2-1; abundance: few; CDR3nt: TGTGCCAGCAGTTTTGGTGACAGGGGCTACAATGAGCAGTTCTTC; CDR3aa: CASSFGDRGYNEQFF
d_gene: TRBD2; v_gene: TRBV7-3; j_gene: TRBJ2-3; abundance: few; CDR3nt: TGTGCCAGCAGCCCCACGCGGGAGTCAGATACGCAGTATTTT; CDR3aa: CASSPTRESDTQYF
d_gene: -; v_gene: TRBV5-1; j_gene: TRBJ2-2; abundance: few; CDR3nt: TGCGCCAGCAGTCGGGACATGGGAATCACCGGGGAGCTGTTTTTT; CDR3aa: CASSRDMGITGELFF
d_gene: -; v_gene: TRBV5-1; j_gene: TRBJ1-1; abundance: few; CDR3nt: TGCGCCAGCAGCACGAGACAGCGAGGCACTGAAGCTTTCTTT; CDR3aa: CASSTRQRGTEAFF
d_gene: -; v_gene: TRBV7-3; j_gene: TRBJ2-5; abundance: few; CDR3nt: TGTGCCAGCAGCTTAATAGCGTGGGAGACCCAGTACTTC; CDR3aa: CASSLIAWETQYF
d_gene: TRBD1; v_gene: TRBV6-5; j_gene: TRBJ1-2; abundance: -; CDR3nt: TGTGCCAGCAGCGATCCGGGACAGGGAGACTATGGCTACACCTTC; CDR3aa: CASSDPGQGDYGYTF
d_gene: -; v_gene: TRBV4-1; j_gene: TRBJ2-4; abundance: -; CDR3nt: TGCGCCAGCAGCCCCGGCAGGAAGGTGGCCATAGCCAAAAACATTCAGTACTTC; CDR3aa: CASSPGRKVAIAKNIQYF
d_gene: TRBD1; v_gene: TRBV27; j_gene: TRBJ1-4; abundance: -; CDR3nt: TGTGCCAGCAGTTCTCCGGGACAGGGGATGGGAAAACTGTTTTTT; CDR3aa: CASSSPGQGMGKLFF